The entry below gives a single T cell receptor (beta chain) sequence along with its context. Its antigen is as yet unknown. This entry belongs to a study of cytomegalovirus exposure and HLA in healthy donors. Overall study context: An analysis done earlier identified 95 million to 140 million unique TCR beta sequences from about 179 million T cells. The study, taken as a whole, reports: Most CMV-associated TCR beta chains appeared HLA-restricted in a later analysis.

V lost 0 bases to trimming and J lost 6 bases; unmatched junction nucleotides: 10. Germline V CDR1 and CDR2: LGHNA, YNFKEQ. The CDR3 extends over 16 amino acids. The PCR was carried out with 60 Vbeta primers and 13 Jbeta primers. Only in-frame clones appear in the TCRdb table, and some are missing; sequencing was by immunoSEQ multiplex PCR. Of around 140,000 clones listed, 70% to 75% were seen once; the top ten hold around 7.2%. Material: PBMCs. This chain joins TRBV4-2 and TRBJ1-2; 7 nucleotides align to TRBD1. The clonotype was recovered from a male donor in good health and CMV-seronegative. In nucleotides, the CDR3 is TGTGCCAGCAGCCAAGATCTTTCAGGGGGAAGAAATGGCTACACCTTC. Its translation is CASSQDLSGGRNGYTF.